Following are 22 T cell receptor beta chains from one sample sequenced in a study of shared clonotypes between healthy human individuals. Positively selected for CCR7, the CD45RO-negative cells used as naive CD8 cells excluded terminally differentiated effector memory CD45RA+ cells. Sequencing was performed with immunoSEQ multiplex PCR; in TCRdb, only in-frame clones are kept and a portion is missing. The repertoire includes millions of clones, over 85% of them detected once, and 0.85% to 1.3% sits in the top ten. Material for sequencing was naive CD8+ T cells sorted from blood. The receptors stem from a man between 18 and 29 years old in good health.

The gene calls are TRBV13 and TRBJ1-2; 7 bases line up with TRBD1. The length of the CDR3 is 14 residues. V shed 5 bases, J shed 4 bases, and the junction held 7 bases outside the gene matches. The germline V gene encodes CDR1 PRHDT and CDR2 FYEKMQ (reference sequence). The CDR3 DNA follows: TGTGCCAGCAGCGCCACAGGGGTGAGCTATGGCTACACCTTC. Encoded protein: CASSATGVSYGYTF. Full variable domain (missing parts from reference TRBV13 and TRBJ1-2): AAGVIQSPRHLIKEKRETATLKCYPIPRHDTVYWYQQGPGQDPQFLISFYEKMQSDKGSIPDRFSAQQFSDYHSELNMSSLELGDSALYFCASSATGVSYGYTFGSGTRLTVV.

Turning to this clone: Other nucleotide sequences from this sample produce the same CDR3. The CDR3 nucleotides are TGTGCCTGGAGTGTAGGGACAGGGGAAAAACTGTTTTTT. Its translation is CAWSVGTGEKLFF. V usage is TRBV30 and J usage is TRBJ1-4; 9 nucleotides match TRBD1. Trimming at V came to 0 bases and at J to 8 bases, leaving 1 base not matched to a gene. This CDR3 region has 13 residues. CDR1 is GTSNPN and CDR2 is SVGIG in the germline V gene (reference sequence). Full variable domain (remainder filled in from reference TRBV30 and TRBJ1-4): SQTIHQWPATLVQPVGSPLSLECTVEGTSNPNLYWYRQAAGRGLQLLFYSVGIGQISSEVPQNLSASRPQDRQFILSSKKLLLSDSGFYLCAWSVGTGEKLFFGSGTQLSVL.

The chain couples TRBV4-1 to TRBJ2-7; 7 bases line up with TRBD2. From germline, CDR1 is MGHRA and CDR2 YSYEKL. The CDR3 is 16 amino acids. V lost 0 bases to trimming and J lost 0 bases; unmatched junction nucleotides: 5. CDR3 loop: CASSQESAGASYEQYF. DNA of the CDR3: TGCGCCAGCAGCCAAGAATCGGCGGGAGCCTCCTACGAGCAGTACTTC.

With respect to this clone: The identical CDR3 is also encoded by other nucleotide sequences in the sample. The chain recombines TRBV27 with TRBJ2-7; TRBD1 aligns across 9 bases. Germline CDR1 reads MNHEY; CDR2 reads SMNVEV (reference sequence). V lost 5 bases and J lost 5; bases outside the gene matches: 4. This CDR3 has 13 residues. The CDR3 is CASSPGTGNEQYF. CDR3 in DNA: TGTGCCAGCAGTCCCGGGACAGGGAACGAGCAGTACTTC.

This chain connects TRBV4-1 to TRBJ2-1; no firm D call. This CDR3 spans 16 amino acids. Germline V gene lookup returns CDR1 MGHRA and CDR2 YSYEKL. V shed 4 bases and J shed 0 bases, with 13 bases lying between them. CDR3 coding DNA: TGCGCCAGCAGCCTAGTGCTGCAGAGCTCCTACAATGAGCAGTTCTTC. Protein sequence: CASSLVLQSSYNEQFF.

The chain combines TRBV28 with TRBJ2-7, with TRBD1 matching over 10 bases. The CDR3 spans 16 residues. The germline CDR1 and CDR2 sequences are MDHEN and SYDVKM. The ends lost 6 bases at V and 5 bases at J; junction bases unmatched: 13. This CDR3 reads CASREIGTGVGDEQYF. For the CDR3, the DNA is TGTGCCAGCAGGGAGATAGGGACAGGGGTCGGGGACGAGCAGTACTTC.

Comments on this clone: Distinct nucleotide sequences in the sample also encode this CDR3. CDR3 region: CASSLGQGYGYTF. Here the CDR3 DNA reads TGTGCCAGCAGTTTAGGACAGGGCTATGGCTACACCTTC. The chain employs TRBV27 and TRBJ1-2; 8 bases line up with TRBD1. CDR3 length: 13 amino acids. Germline V gene data show CDR1 as MNHEY and CDR2 as SMNVEV (reference sequence). V lost 2 bases to trimming and J lost 4 bases; unmatched junction nucleotides: 0.

This chain uses TRBV13 with TRBJ2-7, with 7 bases matching TRBD1. Germline CDR1 and CDR2: PRHDT and FYEKMQ (reference sequence). There are 14 residues in the CDR3. The trim removed 5 bases at V and 2 bases at J, leaving 6 bases unmatched. The CDR3 region has the DNA TGTGCCAGCAGCCGAGAGGGGGCTACCTACGAGCAGTACTTC. Protein product: CASSREGATYEQYF.

The genes are TRBV10-2 and TRBJ2-5, with D possibly TRBD2 on 5 matching bases. CDR1 and CDR2 from the germline V gene are WSHSY and SAAADI. Trimming shortened V by 1 base and J by 2 bases, and 8 bases separated the two germline ends. The CDR3 extends over 14 amino acids. The DNA for the CDR3 is TGCGCCAGCAGTGAGTTTCGACTACAAGAGACCCAGTACTTC. This translates into CASSEFRLQETQYF.

The chain has TRBV11-2 and TRBJ2-7; 10 nucleotides line up with TRBD2. J was trimmed by 0 bases and V by 4 bases; bases with no gene match: 3. CDR1 is SGHAT, CDR2 FQNNGV, per germline. This CDR3 has 15 amino acids. CDR3 sequence reads: CASSYGLADSYEQYF. CDR3 in DNA: TGTGCCAGCAGCTATGGACTAGCGGACTCCTACGAGCAGTACTTC.

V usage is TRBV4-1 and J usage is TRBJ1-2, with D possibly being TRBD1 (5 bases). Trimming stripped 0 bases from V and 7 bases from J, with 12 bases between. This CDR3 has 14 residues. The germline V gene encodes CDR1 MGHRA and CDR2 YSYEKL. The CDR3 region is CASSQEKGSGGYTF. CDR3 DNA: TGCGCCAGCAGCCAAGAAAAGGGGTCGGGTGGCTACACCTTC.

This rearrangement joins TRBV7-6 to TRBJ1-4, with 9 bases matching TRBD1. This CDR3 is 14 amino acids long. The ends lost 5 bases at V and 3 bases at J; junction bases unmatched: 1. Germline V gene data show CDR1 as SGHVS and CDR2 as FNYEAQ. The chain's CDR3 is CASSRTGANEKLFF. In DNA form, the CDR3 reads TGTGCCAGCAGCCGGACAGGGGCTAATGAAAAACTGTTTTTT.

J is TRBJ2-7 and V is TRBV19; 7 positions agree with TRBD2. The CDR3 runs to 14 residues. V lost 3 bases, J lost 2 bases, and 4 bases stayed unmatched. The V gene's germline CDR1 is LNHDA and CDR2 SQIVND (reference sequence). CDR3 residues: CASSIAGTTYEQYF. The DNA for the CDR3 is TGTGCCAGTAGTATTGCAGGGACTACCTACGAGCAGTACTTC.

This clone has only one observation. This chain connects TRBV5-1 to TRBJ1-6; TRBD1 aligns across 8 bases. The germline gives CDR1 SGHRS, CDR2 YFSETQ. The CDR3 extends over 17 amino acids. V was pared by 3 bases and J by 4 bases, with 9 bases of the junction left unmatched. CDR3 in amino acids: CASSSDAGGAYNSPLHF. The DNA of the CDR3 is TGCGCCAGCAGCTCGGACGCAGGGGGCGCGTATAATTCACCCCTCCACTTT.

This clone was counted a single time. V usage is TRBV7-8 and J usage is TRBJ2-5; D might be TRBD1 (5 bases). This CDR3 contains 14 residues. V gave up 6 bases and J gave up 0 bases, with 11 bases separating them. Germline lookup yields CDR1 SGHVS and CDR2 FQNEAQ. The CDR3 spells CASRPGHDQETQYF. DNA for the CDR3: TGTGCCAGCAGACCCGGACATGACCAAGAGACCCAGTACTTC.

The rearrangement uses TRBV19 and TRBJ2-3; TRBD1 agrees at 8 bases. The CDR3 has 16 residues. The V gene's germline CDR1 is LNHDA and CDR2 SQIVND (reference sequence). Trimming cost V 2 bases and J 1 base; bases outside gene matches: 5. CDR3 region: CASSILQGEGTDTQYF. As DNA, the CDR3 is TGTGCCAGTAGTATATTACAGGGGGAGGGCACAGATACGCAGTATTTT.

The chain employs TRBV7-9 and TRBJ1-1, with D possibly TRBD1 on 5 matching bases. Germline assignment: CDR1 SEHNR and CDR2 FQNEAQ (reference sequence). The CDR3 is 15 amino acids. V lost 1 base, J lost 4 bases, and 13 bases lay in between. CDR3 sequence reads: CASSLVSGLGTEAFF. The CDR3 coding sequence is TGTGCCAGCAGCTTAGTCTCGGGGCTCGGCACTGAAGCTTTCTTT. The full variable domain, with the rest looked up from reference TRBV7-9 and TRBJ1-1, is DTGVSQNPRHKITKRGQNVTFRCDPISEHNRLYWYRQTLGQGPEFLTYFQNEAQLEKSRLLSDRFSAERPKGSFSTLEIQRTEQGDSAMYLCASSLVSGLGTEAFFGQGTRLTVV.

This clone was seen just once. The same CDR3 arises from other DNA sequences in this sample as well. The J gene is TRBJ2-1, the V gene TRBV6-5, with D perhaps TRBD2 (5 bases). Trimming removed 2 bases at V and 4 bases at J, with 9 bases between. The CDR3 extends over 14 amino acids. Germline V gene data show CDR1 as MNHEY and CDR2 as SVGAGI. The DNA for the CDR3 is TGTGCCAGCAGTTACGGGAGTTCGTACAATGAGCAGTTCTTC. Protein sequence: CASSYGSSYNEQFF.

The V and J genes are TRBV7-9 and TRBJ2-1; 11 bases are shared with TRBD1. V was clipped by 6 bases and J by 6 bases; unmatched bases: 4. Per the germline V gene, CDR1 is SEHNR and CDR2 is FQNEAQ (reference sequence). The length of the CDR3 is 14 residues. CDR3 sequence reads: CASRTGTGGNEQFF. In DNA, the CDR3 is TGTGCCAGCAGGACCGGGACAGGGGGCAATGAGCAGTTCTTC.

CDR3 sequence: CASSLTVLAGESRGTGELFF. Written as DNA, the CDR3 is TGTGCCAGCAGCTTGACAGTGCTAGCGGGAGAATCAAGGGGCACCGGGGAGCTGTTTTTT. The V gene is TRBV7-8, the J gene TRBJ2-2, with 10 bases lining up with TRBD2. The length of the CDR3 is 20 residues. Germline CDR1 reads SGHVS; CDR2 reads FQNEAQ. With V trimmed by 3 bases and J by 4 bases, 17 bases remained unmatched.

The V gene is TRBV5-6, the J gene TRBJ2-3, with 7 bases lining up with TRBD2. V shed 4 bases and J 1 base; nucleotides not matched to a gene: 6. Germline CDR1 reads SGHDT; CDR2 reads YYEEEE. This CDR3 is 15 amino acids long. The chain's CDR3 is CASSIGRVGTDTQYF. The CDR3 coding sequence is TGTGCCAGCAGCATTGGGAGGGTGGGCACAGATACGCAGTATTTT.

The chain combines TRBV19 with TRBJ2-5; a weak D match, TRBD1 (6 bases). This CDR3 comprises 15 residues. Trimming pared 2 bases from V and 2 bases from J, leaving 12 bases between. The germline V gene encodes CDR1 LNHDA and CDR2 SQIVND (reference sequence). CDR3 loop: CASSIMGHVQETQYF. DNA for the CDR3: TGTGCCAGTAGTATAATGGGACACGTTCAAGAGACCCAGTACTTC.